Included here is one T cell receptor beta chain sequence, with context. Antigen specificity is unknown. A second PCR of 7 to 11 cycles used a sample-barcoded 5' primer and a J-beta primer mix. TCRdb passed the 5' RACE reads through MiXCR, listing each CDR3 protein once. Of some 1.8 million distinct CDR3 sequences in the sample, 39% are singletons; the top ten hold roughly 24%. This entry belongs to a study of blood T cells in healthy people across ages. CDR1 is KGHDR, CDR2 SFDVKD, per germline. The V end was cut by 4 bases, the J end by 0 bases, with 9 bases between. This CDR3 has 15 amino acids. General study results and limits: Changes seen in expanded clonotypes were possibly confounded by donor CMV status left unknown.

Sequenced material: blood. The origin of this receptor is a human donor in good health. This chain joins TRBV24-1 and TRBJ2-1; D gene ambiguous. CDR3 coding DNA: TGTGCCACCAGTGAGGGTGCTTTCTCCTACAATGAGCAGTTCTTC. This encodes CATSEGAFSYNEQFF.